A single sample gave rise to the 30 T cell receptor beta chains below, sequenced in a study of T cells in tuberculosis. Produced via immunoSEQ multiplex PCR; TCRdb's table is partial and in-frame only. The sample has more than 30,000 clones, about 97% seen once. The sequencing sample was made of PBMCs. The receptors were gathered from a donor aged 5 to 30 with latent tuberculosis or without tuberculosis infection.

In DNA, the CDR3 is TGCGCCAGCAGCCTAGCAGGGGTGAATGGCTACACCTTC. The encoded protein is CASSLAGVNGYTF. This sequence joins TRBV5-1 and TRBJ1-2; possibly TRBD1 for D (6 bases). The germline CDR1 and CDR2 sequences are SGHRS and YFSETQ. V was pared by 4 bases and J by 6 bases, with 13 bases between. This CDR3 contains 13 residues. The full variable domain, in which reference TRBV5-1 and TRBJ1-2 provide the parts outside the CDR3, is KAGVTQTPRYLIKTRGQQVTLSCSPISGHRSVSWYQQTPGQGLQFLFEYFSETQRNKGNFPGRFSGRQFSNSRSEMNVSTLELGDSALYLCASSLAGVNGYTFGSGTRLTVV.

As to this clone: Other DNA sequences of this sample code for an identical CDR3. V and J are TRBV29-1 and TRBJ1-1; TRBD1 matches at 8 bases. CDR3 length equals 14 residues. Trimming at V came to 6 bases and at J to 0 bases, leaving 6 bases not matched to a gene. Germline V gene data show CDR1 as SQVTM and CDR2 as ANQGSEA. The CDR3 DNA follows: TGCAGCGTCGGACAGGGAGGTATGAACACTGAAGCTTTCTTT. Translation gives CSVGQGGMNTEAFF.

The CDR3 loop is CARRQGEETQYF. Written as DNA, the CDR3 is TGTGCCAGAAGACAGGGTGAAGAGACCCAGTACTTC. The chain is built from TRBV2 and TRBJ2-5; 7 bases match TRBD1. This CDR3 is built from 12 residues. Germline-derived CDR1 and CDR2 are SNHLY and FYNNEI. V was pared by 9 bases and J by 3 bases, with 4 bases of the junction left unmatched.

For this clone: A junction boundary mismatches the germline segment, possibly from a read error. V is TRBV5-4 and J is TRBJ2-3; TRBD1 agrees at 10 bases. From germline, CDR1 is SGHNT and CDR2 YYREEE (reference sequence). CDR3 size: 16 residues. CDR3 in amino acids: CASSLTRQGATDTQYF. For the CDR3, the DNA is TGTGCCAGTAGCTTGACCCGACAGGGGGCGACAGATACGCAGTATTTT.

The CDR3: CASTRTLYEQYF. CDR3 DNA sequence: TGTGCCAGTACCCGGACACTCTACGAGCAGTACTTC. The chain uses TRBV19 and TRBJ2-7; D is possibly TRBD1 (5 bases). This CDR3 comprises 12 residues. The germline V gene encodes CDR1 LNHDA and CDR2 SQIVND (reference sequence). Trimming pared 7 bases from V and 3 bases from J, leaving 10 bases between.

The chain employs TRBV18 and TRBJ2-3; 11 nucleotides match TRBD2. The V segment lost 5 bases and the J segment 0 bases; nucleotides outside the gene matches: 4. The CDR3 extends over 16 amino acids. The germline CDR1 and CDR2 sequences are KGHSH and LQKENI. CDR3 sequence: CASSSGTSGSTDTQYF. CDR3 coding DNA: TGTGCCAGCTCATCCGGGACTAGCGGAAGCACAGATACGCAGTATTTT.

The J gene is TRBJ1-1, the V gene TRBV10-3; a weak D match, TRBD1 (5 bases). Trimming shortened V by 4 bases and J by 0 bases, and 9 bases separated the two germline ends. The germline gives CDR1 ENHRY, CDR2 SYGVKD. The CDR3 consists of 14 residues. CDR3 sequence (DNA): TGTGCCATCAGTGCCGACAGAATGAACACTGAAGCTTTCTTT. It encodes CAISADRMNTEAFF.

J is TRBJ2-7 and V is TRBV5-1; 8 bases align to TRBD2. CDR3 length: 14 residues. Germline CDR1 reads SGHRS; CDR2 reads YFSETQ. J was trimmed by 0 bases and V by 2 bases; bases with no gene match: 1. The CDR3 region is CASSFTSGSYEQYF. For the CDR3, the DNA is TGCGCCAGCAGCTTTACTAGCGGCTCCTACGAGCAGTACTTC.

The chain joins TRBV19 to TRBJ1-5, with a weak D call TRBD1 (5 bases). Germline CDR1 is LNHDA and CDR2 is SQIVND (reference sequence). Between the trimmed V and J ends, which lost 7 bases and 2 bases, there was a span of 6 bases. This CDR3 spans 12 amino acids. The CDR3 sequence is CASMGRNQPQHF. CDR3 nucleotide sequence: TGTGCCAGTATGGGGCGCAATCAGCCCCAGCATTTT.

The chain employs TRBV6-5 and TRBJ1-2; tentatively, D is TRBD1 (6 bases). The germline V gene has CDR1 MNHEY and CDR2 SVGAGI. CDR3 length: 14 amino acids. Trimming took 2 bases from V and 7 from J, leaving 14 bases between them. The CDR3 sequence: CASSYGRTASGYTF. CDR3 nucleotides: TGTGCCAGCAGTTACGGGCGGACAGCAAGTGGCTACACCTTC.

The chain carries TRBV6-1 and TRBJ2-2, with D perhaps matching TRBD2 (5 bases). V lost 4 bases and J lost 6, with 9 bases in between. This CDR3 has 13 residues. Germline CDR1 and CDR2: MNHNS and SASEGT. The CDR3 bases are TGTGCCAGCAGTGTCCGGGAACCCGGGGAGCTGTTTTTT. Protein: CASSVREPGELFF.

V is TRBV18 and J is TRBJ1-5; D might be TRBD1 (6 bases). This CDR3 region has 17 residues. V shed 6 bases and J shed 3 bases, with 21 bases lying between them. Germline V gene sequence: CDR1 KGHSH, CDR2 LQKENI. CDR3 region: CASSYRGGGGINQPQHF. CDR3 in DNA: TGTGCCAGCTCTTACCGCGGGGGCGGGGGTATCAATCAGCCCCAGCATTTT.

This chain links TRBV7-6 with TRBJ2-1; D is possibly TRBD2 (6 bases). Germline V gene sequence: CDR1 SGHVS, CDR2 FNYEAQ. The V end lost 5 bases, the J end lost 4 bases, and 18 bases lay between the germline ends. This CDR3 is 16 amino acids long. The CDR3 spells CASSLSSGSPYNEQFF. In DNA, the CDR3 is TGTGCCAGCAGCCTTTCGAGCGGGTCCCCTTACAATGAGCAGTTCTTC.

The rearrangement uses TRBV10-3 and TRBJ1-2, with 7 bases lining up with TRBD1. CDR1 and CDR2 from the germline V gene are ENHRY and SYGVKD. After removal of 4 bases from V and 7 bases from J, the junction contained 12 bases not matched to a gene. The CDR3 has 15 amino acids. The CDR3 DNA reads as TGTGCCATCAGTGCTCCGACAGGGATTTGGGCTGGCTACACCTTC. Its protein product is CAISAPTGIWAGYTF.

V and J are TRBV18 and TRBJ2-1; 8 bases agree with TRBD2. J lost 8 bases, V lost 6 bases, and 9 bases had no gene match. The CDR3 is 14 residues long. Germline V CDR1 and CDR2: KGHSH, LQKENI. CDR3 in amino acids: CASSFTAGVDEQFF. The DNA for the CDR3 is TGTGCCAGCTCCTTTACAGCGGGAGTCGATGAGCAGTTCTTC.

The genes are TRBV11-2 and TRBJ1-1; unclear D gene. Per germline, CDR1 SGHAT and CDR2 FQNNGV. CDR3 size: 13 residues. V lost 5 bases to trimming and J lost 5 bases, with 12 bases between them. The CDR3 nucleotides read TGTGCCAGCAGCCCCCGAATTGAGACTGAAGCTTTCTTT. This translates into CASSPRIETEAFF.

The V and J genes are TRBV15 and TRBJ1-4, with D perhaps TRBD1 (6 bases). CDR3 size: 16 residues. Germline CDR1 is LNHNV and CDR2 is YYDKDF (reference sequence). Trimming took off 1 base at V and 8 bases at J, with 17 bases between the two ends. This chain's CDR3 is CATSRAVTGWGEKLFF. As DNA, the CDR3 is TGTGCCACCAGCAGAGCAGTGACAGGCTGGGGCGAAAAACTGTTTTTT.

The V gene is TRBV28, the J gene TRBJ2-7, with D perhaps TRBD2 (5 bases). The V and J ends lost 6 bases and 5 bases respectively, with 14 bases between them. CDR1 and CDR2 (germline): MDHEN, SYDVKM. The CDR3 runs 13 residues. CDR3 in DNA: TGTGCCAGCAGCCCTTGGGAGCGAAACGAGCAGTACTTC. It is translated as CASSPWERNEQYF.

This clone was observed once. This chain's CDR3 is CASLGQLEVTIYF. The CDR3 DNA reads TGTGCCAGCCTCGGACAGCTGGAGGTCACCATATATTTT. The V and J genes are TRBV28 and TRBJ1-3; possible D gene TRBD1, 6 bases. Trimming took off 8 bases at V and 9 bases at J, with 17 bases between the two ends. CDR1 MDHEN and CDR2 SYDVKM come from the germline V gene. This CDR3 has 13 amino acids.

This chain uses TRBV18 with TRBJ1-2; D is undetermined. CDR1 and CDR2 from the germline V gene are KGHSH and LQKENI. CDR3 size: 15 residues. Between the trimmed V and J ends, which lost 3 bases and 5 bases, there was a span of 16 bases. The CDR3 DNA reads as TGTGCCAGCTCACCCAACGACGCCGGGAGGTATGGCTACACCTTC. It specifies CASSPNDAGRYGYTF.

This clone has a single count. The chain recombines TRBV27 with TRBJ2-2, with 10 nucleotides matching TRBD1. The CDR3 has 15 residues. The trim removed 6 bases at V and 4 bases at J, leaving 5 bases unmatched. Germline lookup yields CDR1 MNHEY and CDR2 SMNVEV (reference sequence). For the CDR3, the DNA is TGTGCCAGCAGATTGGGACAGGGGCCCACCGGGGAGCTGTTTTTT. It is translated as CASRLGQGPTGELFF.

This chain uses TRBV9 with TRBJ2-7; D is ambiguous. Germline CDR1 reads SGDLS; CDR2 reads YYNGEE. The germline V and J ends were trimmed by 0 bases and 0 bases, with 10 bases remaining between them. The CDR3 has 15 residues. In DNA form, the CDR3 reads TGTGCCAGCAGCGTAGGGTACTCGAGCTCCTACGAGCAGTACTTC. Its translation is CASSVGYSSSYEQYF. Full variable domain (rest looked up from reference TRBV9 and TRBJ2-7): DSGVTQTPKHLITATGQRVTLRCSPRSGDLSVYWYQQSLDQGLQFLIQYYNGEERAKGNILERFSAQQFPDLHSELNLSSLELGDSALYFCASSVGYSSSYEQYFGPGTRLTVT.

The chain couples TRBV27 to TRBJ2-7; a weak D match, TRBD2 (6 bases). There are 15 residues in the CDR3. CDR1 is MNHEY, CDR2 SMNVEV, per germline (reference sequence). V was clipped by 1 base and J by 1 base, with 11 bases between them. The CDR3 DNA is TGTGCCAGCAGTTTATTCGGCGGGGAGTCCTACGAGCAGTACTTC. Its protein is CASSLFGGESYEQYF.

The J gene is TRBJ1-2, the V gene TRBV28; maybe TRBD1 (6 bases). The CDR3 is 14 amino acids. Per germline, CDR1 MDHEN and CDR2 SYDVKM. Trimming pared 3 bases from V and 8 bases from J, leaving 16 bases between. The CDR3 spells CASSFGGRQEGYTF. The CDR3 region has the DNA TGTGCCAGCAGTTTCGGGGGGCGTCAGGAAGGCTACACCTTC.

With respect to this clone: In the same sample, other DNA sequences code for this CDR3. This chain uses TRBV5-1 with TRBJ2-3; the match to TRBD2 covers 10 bases. The V and J ends lost 1 base and 3 bases, in that order; junction bases with no gene match: 14. CDR3 size: 19 residues. Germline V gene lookup returns CDR1 SGHRS and CDR2 YFSETQ. The CDR3 sequence is CASSLRPGRGAGGTDTQYF. In DNA, the CDR3 is TGCGCCAGCAGCTTGCGGCCGGGCCGGGGAGCGGGGGGGACAGATACGCAGTATTTT.

DNA of the CDR3: TGTGCCAGCAGCTTCGGACAGGGAAACTACGAGCAGTACTTC. It is translated as CASSFGQGNYEQYF. This chain uses TRBV11-2 with TRBJ2-7, with 8 bases identical to TRBD1. CDR1 SGHAT and CDR2 FQNNGV come from the germline V gene. V was clipped by 3 bases and J by 3 bases; unmatched bases: 4. CDR3 length: 14 amino acids.

J is TRBJ1-2 and V is TRBV7-9; TRBD1 is a possible D gene (5 bases). Trimming removed 1 base at V and 7 bases at J, with 13 bases between. CDR3 length: 14 amino acids. The germline CDR1 and CDR2 sequences are SEHNR and FQNEAQ (reference sequence). Here the CDR3 reads CASSLVQGVGGYTF. DNA for the CDR3: TGTGCCAGCAGCTTAGTTCAAGGGGTCGGTGGCTACACCTTC.

V usage is TRBV9 and J usage is TRBJ2-2; 7 bases are shared with TRBD1. Germline lookup yields CDR1 SGDLS and CDR2 YYNGEE. The CDR3 is 17 amino acids. V shed 5 bases, J shed 3 bases, and the junction held 13 bases outside the gene matches. The CDR3 DNA is TGTGCCAGCAGACATCCGGCAGGGGGAGTTGACACCGGGGAGCTGTTTTTT. This codes for CASRHPAGGVDTGELFF.

This sequence joins TRBV30 and TRBJ2-1; 9 bases are a match to TRBD2. The CDR3 has 16 amino acids. The trim removed 3 bases at V and 9 bases at J, leaving 15 bases unmatched. Germline V CDR1 and CDR2: GTSNPN, SVGIG (reference sequence). In DNA form, the CDR3 reads TGTGCCTGGAGCCCTGGGGGTAGCGGGAGAGGGGGTGAGCAGTTCTTC. As protein: CAWSPGGSGRGGEQFF.

This clone was seen once. The chain joins TRBV5-8 to TRBJ1-1, with D tentatively TRBD1 (6 bases). Germline loops: CDR1 SGHTS, CDR2 YDEGEE. Trimming stripped 4 bases from V and 6 bases from J, with 22 bases between. This CDR3 is built from 16 residues. The CDR3 DNA reads as TGTGCCAGCAGCCAGGGGAGGGCCGGGGGTCTGGCTGAAGCTTTCTTT. As protein: CASSQGRAGGLAEAFF.